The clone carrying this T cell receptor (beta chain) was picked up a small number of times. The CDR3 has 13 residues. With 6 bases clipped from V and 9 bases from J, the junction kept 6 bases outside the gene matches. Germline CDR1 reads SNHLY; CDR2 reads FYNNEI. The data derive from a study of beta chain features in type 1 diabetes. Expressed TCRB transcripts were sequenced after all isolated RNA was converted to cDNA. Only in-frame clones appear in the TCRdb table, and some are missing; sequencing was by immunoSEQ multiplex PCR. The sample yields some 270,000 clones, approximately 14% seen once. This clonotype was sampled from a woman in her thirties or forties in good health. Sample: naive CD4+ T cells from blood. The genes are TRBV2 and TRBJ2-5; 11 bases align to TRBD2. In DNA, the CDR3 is TGTGCCAGCAGGACTAGCGGGGAAGTTGCCCAGTACTTC. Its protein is CASRTSGEVAQYF.